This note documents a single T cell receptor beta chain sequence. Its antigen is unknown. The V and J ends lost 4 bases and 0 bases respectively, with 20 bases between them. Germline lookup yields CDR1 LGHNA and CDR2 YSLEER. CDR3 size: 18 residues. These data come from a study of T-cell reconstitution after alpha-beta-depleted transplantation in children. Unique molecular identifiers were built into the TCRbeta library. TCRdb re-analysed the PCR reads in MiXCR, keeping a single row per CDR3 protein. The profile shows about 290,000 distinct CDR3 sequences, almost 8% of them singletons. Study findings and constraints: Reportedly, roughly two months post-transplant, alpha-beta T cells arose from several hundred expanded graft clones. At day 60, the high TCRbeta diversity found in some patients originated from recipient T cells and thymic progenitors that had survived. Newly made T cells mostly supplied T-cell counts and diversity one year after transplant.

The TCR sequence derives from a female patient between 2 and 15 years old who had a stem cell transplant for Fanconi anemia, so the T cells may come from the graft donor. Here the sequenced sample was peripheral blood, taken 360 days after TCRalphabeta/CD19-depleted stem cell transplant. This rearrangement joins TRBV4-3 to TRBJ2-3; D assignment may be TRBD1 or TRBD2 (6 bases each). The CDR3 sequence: CASSLGGSSAPSTDTQYF. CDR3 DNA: TGCGCCAGCAGCCTCGGGGGCAGTTCGGCTCCTAGCACAGATACGCAGTATTTT.